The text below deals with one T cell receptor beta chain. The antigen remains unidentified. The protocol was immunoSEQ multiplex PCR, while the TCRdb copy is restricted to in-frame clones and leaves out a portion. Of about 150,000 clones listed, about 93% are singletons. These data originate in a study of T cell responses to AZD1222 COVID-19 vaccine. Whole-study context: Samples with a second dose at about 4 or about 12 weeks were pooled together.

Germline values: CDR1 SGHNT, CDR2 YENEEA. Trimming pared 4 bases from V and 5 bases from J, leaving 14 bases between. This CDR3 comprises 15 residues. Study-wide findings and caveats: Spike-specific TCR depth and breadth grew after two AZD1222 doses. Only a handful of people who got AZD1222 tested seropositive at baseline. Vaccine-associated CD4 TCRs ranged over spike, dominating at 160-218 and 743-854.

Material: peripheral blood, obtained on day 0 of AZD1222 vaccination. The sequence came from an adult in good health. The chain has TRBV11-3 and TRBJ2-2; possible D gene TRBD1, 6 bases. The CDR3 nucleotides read TGTGCCAGCAGCTCTACAGGGAGAGGGACCGGGGAGCTGTTTTTT. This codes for CASSSTGRGTGELFF.